The T cell receptor (beta chain) under discussion was sequenced for a study of CD4 T cells in relation to SARS-CoV-2 and coronaviruses. Background on the study: TCR beta CDR3s were sequenced after 10-day antigen culture of PBMCs. No peptide or an HIV-1 Nef peptide pool served as negative control.

Remarks on this clone: Its matching antigen is unknown.

Losses at the gene ends were 4 bases for V and 7 bases for J; bases not matched to a gene: 6. Germline CDR1 and CDR2: SGHRS and YFSETQ. This CDR3 spans 13 amino acids. The unexposed donors gave CD4+ T cells in about 2011-2018, prior to COVID-19. After about 10 days of culture, CD4+ T cells were isolated. Unexposed-donor CD4+ T cells were probed with SARS-CoV-2 S/N and four cold-coronavirus spikes, cells permitting. Fresh IL-2 medium replaced half the medium on days 3 and 7. Sequencing used immunoSEQ multiplex PCR; TCRdb keeps in-frame clones, though not all of them. This table holds 17,000 or so clones, under 85% found once.

The clonotype comes from a human donor in good health. The J gene is TRBJ1-1, the V gene TRBV5-1; 8 nucleotides align to TRBD1. The sequencing input was CD4+ T cells from PBMCs, cultured in vitro. Written as DNA, the CDR3 is TGCGCCAGCAGCGGGGGACAGGCCTTTGAAGCTTTCTTT. Translating gives CASSGGQAFEAFF.